This is a list of T cell receptor beta chains from one sample in a study of identical twins. MiXCR, run by TCRdb on the 5' RACE reads, gives a single entry per CDR3 protein. The sample has around 370,000 distinct CDR3 sequences, roughly 9% seen once. Sequenced material: naive T cells sorted from blood. The receptors come from a woman aged 45-59 years in good health. The CDR3 runs from the conserved cysteine through the conserved F or W. Not every row has a clone size; where given, it reads once, few, many or a size class.

len: 14
v_gene: TRBV30
abundance: few
CDR3aa: CAWKVGGSYNEQFF

len: 13
v_gene: TRBV6-1
abundance: NA
CDR3aa: CASTSFKGYGYTF

len: 13
v_gene: TRBV13
abundance: few
CDR3aa: CASSPGQGMSYTF

len: 15
v_gene: TRBV9
abundance: NA
CDR3aa: CASSPRGGGGYEQYF

len: 18
v_gene: TRBV18
abundance: many
CDR3aa: CASSPSPGAVSPNTEAFF

len: 14
v_gene: TRBV7-8
abundance: few
CDR3aa: CASSLGDLGSGYTF

len: 15
v_gene: TRBV11-2
abundance: once
CDR3aa: CASSLDGLVADTQYF

len: 15
v_gene: TRBV5-6
abundance: NA
CDR3aa: CASSPTGARGGEQFF

len: 14
v_gene: TRBV29-1
abundance: NA
CDR3aa: CSVATGTANTEAFF

len: 14
v_gene: TRBV2
abundance: NA
CDR3aa: CASSEETATGELFF

len: 15
v_gene: TRBV5-1
abundance: NA
CDR3aa: CTSSLASQGSHGYTF

len: 15
v_gene: TRBV6-1
abundance: many
CDR3aa: CASSPGTGGHRPQHF

len: 14
v_gene: TRBV25-1
abundance: few
CDR3aa: CASSLQGGGNTIYF

len: 14
v_gene: TRBV27
abundance: few
CDR3aa: CASSLLVANNEQFF

len: 16
v_gene: TRBV5-6
abundance: many
CDR3aa: CASSLDRGAGANVLTF

len: 13
v_gene: TRBV6-1
abundance: few
CDR3aa: CASSELDGIEAFF

len: 16
v_gene: TRBV5-1
abundance: many
CDR3aa: CASSLAVPANTGELFF

len: 14
v_gene: TRBV29-1
abundance: few
CDR3aa: CSVVLDRWGETQYF

len: 13
v_gene: TRBV18
abundance: many
CDR3aa: CASSPPGKNIQYF

len: 14
v_gene: TRBV10-2
abundance: NA
CDR3aa: CASREAGVVNEQFF

len: 12
v_gene: TRBV12-3/TRBV12-4
abundance: few
CDR3aa: CASTQTGGGYTF

len: 17
v_gene: TRBV4-2
abundance: NA
CDR3aa: CASSQGMGQGGNNEQFF

len: 16
v_gene: TRBV7-8
abundance: NA
CDR3aa: CASSLLSGRANNEQFF

len: 17
v_gene: TRBV24-1
abundance: NA
CDR3aa: CATSDLTGSKREGGKFF